This T cell receptor beta chain was observed in a study of CD8 T cells in ankylosing spondylitis. This CDR3 has 15 residues. J was trimmed by 1 base and V by 7 bases; bases with no gene match: 4. Study-wide results and limits: It appeared that ankylosing spondylitis blood was characterized by a TCR beta motif of several highly homologous variants.

This clonotype appeared many times. Its antigen is as yet unknown. Each CDR3 protein is one row after TCRdb ran MiXCR on the 5' RACE reads. The data hold 750,000 to 850,000 distinct CDR3 sequences, with around 11% observed a single time. The sequence came from a male donor with ankylosing spondylitis. The specimen was blood, either unsorted or a sorted T cell fraction (not recorded which). V usage is TRBV12-3 or TRBV12-4 and J usage is TRBJ2-3, with 11 bases aligning to TRBD2. The CDR3 sequence is CASTPGLAGTDTQYF. CDR3 DNA: TGTGCCAGCACACCGGGACTAGCGGGCACAGATACGCAGTATTTT.